The entry below describes one T cell receptor (beta chain). Antigen specificity is unknown. The sample belongs to a study of OX40 agonist ivuxolimab in advanced cancers. Study at large: Patients' therapy was ivuxolimab, an antibody that acts as an agonist of OX40 (CD134). Under the entry rules, prior anti-PD-1, anti-PD-L1 or anti-CTLA-4 therapy was allowed, and around 40% had some. Study findings and constraints: CD8+ T cells showed, on average, more clonal expansion than CD4+ cells.

The length of the CDR3 is 14 residues. Germline V lookup: CDR1 SGHDT, CDR2 YYEEEE. Trimming removed 4 bases at V and 8 bases at J, with 15 bases between. TCRdb's copy holds only in-frame clones and misses some; the assay was immunoSEQ multiplex PCR. The sample lists tens of thousands of clones; around 89% were seen once. Sampled blood was obtained at baseline, cycle 4 day 1, and cycle 7 day 1. The receptor was isolated from an adult with an advanced solid tumor such as melanoma, head and neck, liver or kidney cancer. The gene calls are TRBV5-6 and TRBJ1-4; D not certain. The specimen comprised CD4+ or CD8+ T cells sorted from blood, sampled in a trial of the OX40 agonist ivuxolimab. The CDR3 protein is CASSREVGEEKLFF. The CDR3 DNA follows: TGTGCCAGCAGCCGTGAGGTAGGAGAGGAAAAACTGTTTTTT. Filled out from reference TRBV5-6 and TRBJ1-4, the complete variable domain reads DAGVTQSPTHLIKTRGQQVTLRCSPKSGHDTVSWYQQALGQGPQFIFQYYEEEERQRGNFPDRFSGHQFPNYSSELNVNALLLGDSALYLCASSREVGEEKLFFGSGTQLSVL.